These T cell receptor beta chains were read from a single sample in a study of fetal regulatory T cell absence and autoimmunity. TCRdb's table, derived via immunoSEQ multiplex PCR, lists solely in-frame clones and lacks some. Here the sample spans more than 85,000 clones, about 78% being singletons. Sequencing used pancreas tissue. Receptor source: a male donor with IPEX syndrome. CDR3s include the opening cysteine and the closing phenylalanine or tryptophan. A D gene is named only where the DNA matches it firmly. The size of a clone is reported for some rows only, either as once, few or many, or as a class for expanded clones.

TRBD2,TRBJ2-1,TRBV7-8,-,TGTGCCAGCAGCCGATCAGCGGGAGTGAACAATGAGCAGTTCTTC,CASSRSAGVNNEQFF
-,TRBJ2-3,TRBV27,-,TGTGCCAGCAGTTTATACGGTAGTAGCACAGATACGCAGTATTTT,CASSLYGSSTDTQYF
TRBD1,TRBJ2-1,TRBV9,once,TGTGCCAGCAGCGTAGACTGGGACAGTTTATACAATGAGCAGTTCTTC,CASSVDWDSLYNEQFF
TRBD2,TRBJ2-5,TRBV7-2,-,TGTGCCAGCAGCCCAGGGATAGCGGGTTACCAAGAGACCCAGTACTTC,CASSPGIAGYQETQYF
TRBD2,TRBJ2-3,TRBV7-9,-,TGTGCCAGCAGCTCTAGCGGGAGCACAGATACGCAGTATTTT,CASSSSGSTDTQYF
-,TRBJ1-2,TRBV4-1,-,TGCGCCAGCAGCCCCGGACGGGCCGATGGCTACACCTTC,CASSPGRADGYTF
-,TRBJ2-7,TRBV5-1,few,TGCGCCAGCAGCTTGGGGCAGGGTCCCTACGAGCAGTACTTC,CASSLGQGPYEQYF
TRBD1,TRBJ2-2,TRBV19,-,TGTGCCAGTAGATCCCCACGGACAGGGTCCGGGGAGCTGTTTTTT,CASRSPRTGSGELFF
TRBD1,TRBJ1-1,TRBV18,-,TGTGCCAGCTCACCAGGGACAGGGGATGCGGAAGCTTTCTTT,CASSPGTGDAEAFF
-,TRBJ2-3,TRBV2,-,TGTGCCAGCAGGGACAACACAGATACGCAGTATTTT,CASRDNTDTQYF
-,TRBJ2-2,TRBV9,-,TGTGCCAGCAGCCAGCTAGAGGGCGGGACCAGGAACACCGGGGAGCTGTTTTTT,CASSQLEGGTRNTGELFF
-,TRBJ1-1,TRBV19,-,TGTGCCAGTAGGTATAGAGGGGTGAGGGGCGCCAACACTGAAGCTTTCTTT,CASRYRGVRGANTEAFF
-,TRBJ2-5,TRBV27,-,TGTGCCAGCAGGTCGTTAGCGTTGGAGACCCAGTACTTC,CASRSLALETQYF
-,TRBJ2-5,TRBV6-5,few,TGTGCCAGCAGTTCGACACTAGCCGAGACCCAGTACTTC,CASSSTLAETQYF
TRBD1,TRBJ1-2,TRBV2,-,TGTGCCAGCAGTGAGGCAGGGGGGGGCTACACCTTC,CASSEAGGGYTF
TRBD1,TRBJ2-4,TRBV19,-,TGTGCCAGTAGTCCAAAGGACAGGACGAACATTCAGTACTTC,CASSPKDRTNIQYF
TRBD1,TRBJ2-7,TRBV6-6,-,TGTGCCAGCAGTTCCGGACAGGGCTCCTACGAGCAGTACTTC,CASSSGQGSYEQYF
-,TRBJ2-3,TRBV4-1,-,TGCGCCAGCAGCCAAGATCCGGGCCTCCCAGGGACAGATACGCAGTATTTT,CASSQDPGLPGTDTQYF
TRBD2,TRBJ2-3,TRBV11-3,-,TGTGCCAGCAGCTTAGCCCACCTTGGACTAGCGGACACAGATACGCAGTATTTT,CASSLAHLGLADTDTQYF
TRBD2,TRBJ2-3,TRBV25-1,-,TGTGCCAGTTCAGGGACTAGCGGCACAGATACGCAGTATTTT,CASSGTSGTDTQYF
TRBD1,TRBJ1-2,TRBV6-1,-,TGTGCCAGCAGTTCTAGGACAGGCTATGGCTACACCTTC,CASSSRTGYGYTF
TRBD1,TRBJ1-5,TRBV27,few,TGTGCCAGCAGACTCAGGGGGCAGCGCAATCAGCCCCAGCATTTT,CASRLRGQRNQPQHF
TRBD2,TRBJ2-1,TRBV11-2,-,TGTGCCAGCAGACCTCTAGCGGGGCTCCGCAATGAGCAGTTCTTC,CASRPLAGLRNEQFF
-,TRBJ1-3,TRBV4-3,once,TGCGCCAGCAGCCAAGATCAGGGCAGGGCTGGAAACACCATATATTTT,CASSQDQGRAGNTIYF
-,TRBJ2-2,TRBV13,once,TGTGCCAGCAGCTTAGAGACCAACGGGCAGATAAGGGAGCTGTTTTTT,CASSLETNGQIRELFF